This entry describes one T cell receptor (beta chain). Germline V CDR1 and CDR2: SGDLS, YYNGEE. J lost 0 bases, V lost 3 bases, and 2 bases had no gene match. The CDR3 is made up of 17 amino acids. CD45RO negativity and positive selection for CCR7 defined naive CD8 cells, a population that excluded terminally differentiated effector memory CD45RA+ cells. Repertoires were generated with immunoSEQ multiplex PCR, while TCRdb's copy carries only in-frame clones and drops some. The top ten hold around 1.7% of the sample, which has over 2,000,000 clones, just over 90% seen once. The data are from a study of shared clonotypes between healthy human individuals. Overall study context: For every donor, three CD4 naive, three CD4 memory, two CD8 naive and one CD8 memory plates were used.

The V and J genes are TRBV9 and TRBJ2-2; 13 bases map to TRBD2. This receptor was obtained from a man between 18 and 35 years old in good health. Some clones in this sample may be carry-over from other donors' samples. Sequenced input: naive CD8+ T cells from PBMCs. The CDR3 DNA reads TGTGCCAGCAGCGCGACTAGCGGGAGGCCGAACACCGGGGAGCTGTTTTTT. Amino acid sequence: CASSATSGRPNTGELFF. The full variable domain, in which reference TRBV9 and TRBJ2-2 provide the parts outside the CDR3, is DSGVTQTPKHLITATGQRVTLRCSPRSGDLSVYWYQQSLDQGLQFLIQYYNGEERAKGNILERFSAQQFPDLHSELNLSSLELGDSALYFCASSATSGRPNTGELFFGEGSRLTVL.